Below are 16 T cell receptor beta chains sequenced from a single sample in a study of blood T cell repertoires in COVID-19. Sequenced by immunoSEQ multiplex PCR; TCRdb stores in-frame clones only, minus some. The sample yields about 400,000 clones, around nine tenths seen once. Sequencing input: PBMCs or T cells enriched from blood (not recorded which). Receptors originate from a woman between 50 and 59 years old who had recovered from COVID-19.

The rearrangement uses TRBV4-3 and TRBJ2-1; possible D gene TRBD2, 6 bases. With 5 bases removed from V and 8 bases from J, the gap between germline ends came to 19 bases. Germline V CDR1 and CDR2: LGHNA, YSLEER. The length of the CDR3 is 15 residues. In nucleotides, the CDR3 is TGCGCCAGCAGCTCCCGGGACTGGTCTGGGTATGAGCAGTTCTTC. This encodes CASSSRDWSGYEQFF.

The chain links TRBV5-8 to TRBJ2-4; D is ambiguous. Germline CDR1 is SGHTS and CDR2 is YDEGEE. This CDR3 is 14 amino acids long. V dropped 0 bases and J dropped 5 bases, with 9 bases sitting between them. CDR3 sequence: CASSLASQENIQYF. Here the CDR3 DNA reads TGTGCCAGCAGCTTGGCATCACAAGAAAACATTCAGTACTTC.

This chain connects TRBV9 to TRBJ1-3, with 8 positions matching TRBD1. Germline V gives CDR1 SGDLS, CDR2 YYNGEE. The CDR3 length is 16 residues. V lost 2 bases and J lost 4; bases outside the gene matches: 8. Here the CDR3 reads CASSVQTGASGNTIYF. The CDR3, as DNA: TGTGCCAGCAGCGTCCAGACAGGGGCCTCGGGAAACACCATATATTTT.

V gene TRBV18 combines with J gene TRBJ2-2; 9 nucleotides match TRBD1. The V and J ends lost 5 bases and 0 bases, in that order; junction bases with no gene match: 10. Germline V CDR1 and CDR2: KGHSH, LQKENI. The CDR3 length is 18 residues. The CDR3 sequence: CASSSILQGAANTGELFF. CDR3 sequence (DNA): TGTGCCAGCTCATCAATATTACAGGGGGCTGCGAACACCGGGGAGCTGTTTTTT.

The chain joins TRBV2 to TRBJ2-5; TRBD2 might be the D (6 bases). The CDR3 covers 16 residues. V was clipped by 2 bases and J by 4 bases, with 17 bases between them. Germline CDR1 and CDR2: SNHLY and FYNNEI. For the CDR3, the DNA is TGTGCCAGCAGTGAAAACCTATCGGGGGTCGGAGAGACCCAGTACTTC. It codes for CASSENLSGVGETQYF.

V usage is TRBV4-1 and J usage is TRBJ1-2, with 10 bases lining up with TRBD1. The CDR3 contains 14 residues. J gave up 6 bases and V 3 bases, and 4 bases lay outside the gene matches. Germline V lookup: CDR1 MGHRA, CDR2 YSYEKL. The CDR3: CASSQGQGWDGYTF. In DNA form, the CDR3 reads TGCGCCAGCAGCCAGGGACAGGGGTGGGATGGCTACACCTTC.

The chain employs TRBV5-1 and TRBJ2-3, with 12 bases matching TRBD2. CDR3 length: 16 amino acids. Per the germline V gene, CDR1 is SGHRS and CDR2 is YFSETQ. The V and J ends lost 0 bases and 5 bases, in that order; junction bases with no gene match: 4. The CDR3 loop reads CASSLGLAGGQDTQYF. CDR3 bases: TGCGCCAGCAGCTTGGGGCTAGCGGGGGGGCAAGATACGCAGTATTTT.

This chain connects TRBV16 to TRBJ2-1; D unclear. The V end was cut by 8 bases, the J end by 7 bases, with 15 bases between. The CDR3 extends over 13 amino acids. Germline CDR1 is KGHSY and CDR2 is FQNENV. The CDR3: CASSDLVGNEQFF. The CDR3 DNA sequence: TGTGCCAGCTCCGACCTAGTCGGAAATGAGCAGTTCTTC.

This CDR3 reads CASSPYGGLANEKLFF. In DNA form, the CDR3 reads TGTGCCAGCAGCCCGTATGGGGGACTTGCTAATGAAAAACTGTTTTTT. The chain recombines TRBV7-9 with TRBJ1-4, with a possible D match to TRBD1 (5 bases). CDR1 is SEHNR and CDR2 is FQNEAQ in the germline V gene (reference sequence). With 5 bases removed from V and 3 bases from J, the gap between germline ends came to 16 bases. The CDR3 has 16 residues.

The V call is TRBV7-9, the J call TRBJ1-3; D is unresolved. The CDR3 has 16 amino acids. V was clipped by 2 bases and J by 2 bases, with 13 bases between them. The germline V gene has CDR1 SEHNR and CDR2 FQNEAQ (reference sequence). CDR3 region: CASSLPVTLAGNTIYF. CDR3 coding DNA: TGTGCCAGCAGCTTACCCGTGACTCTAGCTGGAAACACCATATATTTT.

As DNA, the CDR3 is TGTGCCAGCAGTTCCGTCGGACTAGCGAGAAGCACAGATACGCAGTATTTT. It encodes CASSSVGLARSTDTQYF. The chain carries TRBV27 and TRBJ2-3; 9 positions agree with TRBD2. The germline V gene encodes CDR1 MNHEY and CDR2 SMNVEV (reference sequence). J gave up 0 bases and V 4 bases, and 8 bases lay outside the gene matches. The CDR3 runs 17 residues.

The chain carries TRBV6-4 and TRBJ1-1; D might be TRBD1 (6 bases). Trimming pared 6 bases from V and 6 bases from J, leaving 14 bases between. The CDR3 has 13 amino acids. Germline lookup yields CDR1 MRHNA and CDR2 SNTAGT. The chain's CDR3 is CASSLHRAAEAFF. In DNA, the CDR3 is TGTGCCAGCAGCTTGCACAGGGCAGCTGAAGCTTTCTTT.

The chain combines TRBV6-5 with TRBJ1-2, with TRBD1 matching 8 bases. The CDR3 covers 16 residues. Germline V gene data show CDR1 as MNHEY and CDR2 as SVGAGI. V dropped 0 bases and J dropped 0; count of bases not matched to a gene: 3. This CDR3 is CASSYSGTGSNYGYTF. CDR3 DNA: TGTGCCAGCAGTTACTCGGGGACAGGCTCTAACTATGGCTACACCTTC.

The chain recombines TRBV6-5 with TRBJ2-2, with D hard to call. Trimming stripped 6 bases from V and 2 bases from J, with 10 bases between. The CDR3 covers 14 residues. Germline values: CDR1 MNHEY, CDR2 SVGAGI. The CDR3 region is CASSNSPNTGELFF. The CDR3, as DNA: TGTGCCAGCAGCAACAGCCCTAACACCGGGGAGCTGTTTTTT.

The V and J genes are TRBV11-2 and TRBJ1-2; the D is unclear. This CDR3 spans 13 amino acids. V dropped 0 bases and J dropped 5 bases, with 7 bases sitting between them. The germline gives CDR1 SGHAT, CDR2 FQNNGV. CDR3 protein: CASSLERAYGYTF. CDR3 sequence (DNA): TGTGCCAGCAGCTTAGAGCGGGCATATGGCTACACCTTC. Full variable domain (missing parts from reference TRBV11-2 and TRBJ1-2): EAGVAQSPRYKIIEKRQSVAFWCNPISGHATLYWYQQILGQGPKLLIQFQNNGVVDDSQLPKDRFSAERLKGVDSTLKIQPAKLEDSAVYLCASSLERAYGYTFGSGTRLTVV.

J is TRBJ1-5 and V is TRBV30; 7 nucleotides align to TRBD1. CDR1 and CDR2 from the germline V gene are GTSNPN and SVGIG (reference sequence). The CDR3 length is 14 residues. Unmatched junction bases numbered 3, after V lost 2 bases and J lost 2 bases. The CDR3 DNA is TGTGCCTGGAGTAACGGACAGGGCAATCAGCCCCAGCATTTT. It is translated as CAWSNGQGNQPQHF.